This paragraph covers one TCR beta chain sequence. Produced via immunoSEQ multiplex PCR; TCRdb's table is partial and in-frame only. The sample contains over 100,000 clones, 90% of which appear only once. V was pared by 0 bases and J by 5 bases, with 10 bases between. Germline values: CDR1 LGHNA, CDR2 YSLEER. This CDR3 is 15 amino acids long. These data are taken from a study of control samples from healthy donors and cancer patients. Specimen: blood. The TCR originated in a human donor in good health. The donor label of this sample is uncertain. This chain uses TRBV4-3 with TRBJ1-4, with no clear D. The CDR3 DNA is TGCGCCAGCAGCCAAGATTCGAGCGTGAATGAAAAACTGTTTTTT. It codes for CASSQDSSVNEKLFF.